The 21 T cell receptor beta chains below all came from one sample that was sequenced in a study of blood T cells in healthy people across ages. Combining a sample-barcoded 5' primer with a J-beta primer mix, a second PCR ran for roughly 7 to 12 cycles. TCRdb reprocessed the 5' RACE reads with MiXCR, giving one entry per CDR3 protein. The table lists 450,000 to 650,000 distinct CDR3 sequences, more than 20% of them singletons. The sample was also reused in another study, on T cells of mothers and their children.

Material: blood. All receptors derive from a boy aged 10-17 years in good health.

This chain links TRBV27 with TRBJ2-2; 8 positions match TRBD2. CDR1 is MNHEY, CDR2 SMNVEV, per germline (reference sequence). The V gene end was trimmed by 6 bases and the J gene end by 3 bases; junction bases not matched to a gene: 6. CDR3 length: 15 amino acids. CDR3 DNA sequence: TGTGCCAGCAGCTGGTTAGCGGGATACACCGGGGAGCTGTTTTTT. It codes for CASSWLAGYTGELFF.

The chain has TRBV6-5 and TRBJ2-1, with 9 bases aligning to TRBD2. This CDR3 has 14 amino acids. V gave up 1 base and J gave up 7 bases; unmatched junction bases: 2. Germline values: CDR1 MNHEY, CDR2 SVGAGI. CDR3: CASSYFLAGNEQFF. The CDR3 bases are TGTGCCAGCAGTTACTTCCTAGCGGGGAATGAGCAGTTCTTC.

This clonotype has more than one count but fewer than ten. The CDR3 does not close with the conserved phenylalanine or tryptophan, likely indicating a read error. This chain joins TRBV7-9 and TRBJ2-7, with 9 bases identical to TRBD2. Germline CDR1 SEHNR, CDR2 FQNEAQ (reference sequence). The junction had 0 bases not matched to a gene; V was cut back by 1 base and J by 5 bases. This CDR3 is 13 amino acids long. CDR3 residues: CASSLGGGDEQYS. The DNA for the CDR3 is TGTGCCAGCAGCTTAGGCGGGGGGGACGAGCAGTACTCC.

V is TRBV7-2 and J is TRBJ2-7; 15 bases match TRBD2. This CDR3 comprises 18 residues. V lost 0 bases to trimming and J lost 7 bases; unmatched junction nucleotides: 10. Germline V CDR1 and CDR2: SGHTA, FQGNSA. This chain's CDR3 is CASSLAGTSGGIYGEQYF. The CDR3 DNA is TGTGCCAGCAGCTTAGCAGGGACTAGCGGGGGGATCTACGGGGAGCAGTACTTC.

This sequence joins TRBV20-1 and TRBJ2-1, with a weak D call TRBD2 (5 bases). Per the germline V gene, CDR1 is DFQATT and CDR2 is SNEGSKA (reference sequence). The CDR3 extends over 13 amino acids. With 1 base removed from V and 6 bases from J, the gap between germline ends came to 10 bases. CDR3 nucleotides: TGCAGTGCTAGAGCTATGGCGGGCAATGAGCAGTTCTTC. Amino acids: CSARAMAGNEQFF.

Here the CDR3 reads CASSLDRRGANTEAFF. The DNA of the CDR3 is TGTGCCAGCAGCTTAGATCGGCGGGGGGCGAACACTGAAGCTTTCTTT. The rearrangement uses TRBV11-2 and TRBJ1-1; D perhaps matches TRBD1 (6 bases). V dropped 0 bases and J dropped 1 base, with 12 bases sitting between them. This CDR3 has 16 amino acids. CDR1 is SGHAT and CDR2 is FQNNGV in the germline V gene.

This chain connects TRBV4-3 to TRBJ2-1; TRBD2 aligns across 10 bases. With 2 bases clipped from V and 0 bases from J, the junction kept 7 bases outside the gene matches. Germline V gene lookup returns CDR1 LGHNA and CDR2 YSLEER. This CDR3 is built from 18 residues. This chain's CDR3 is CASSQSSGRYTSYNEQFF. In DNA, the CDR3 is TGCGCCAGCAGCCAAAGTAGCGGGAGGTATACCTCCTACAATGAGCAGTTCTTC.

The sample holds a few counts of this clonotype. The chain has TRBV11-1 and TRBJ2-7, with 7 positions matching TRBD2. V lost 0 bases to trimming and J lost 3 bases; unmatched junction nucleotides: 5. This CDR3 is 15 amino acids long. Germline V gene sequence: CDR1 SGHAT, CDR2 FQDESV (reference sequence). CDR3 bases: TGTGCCAGCAGCTTAGCACGAGGCGGGGGCTACGAGCAGTACTTC. This sequence encodes CASSLARGGGYEQYF. Full variable domain (missing parts from reference TRBV11-1 and TRBJ2-7): EAEVAQSPRYKITEKSQAVAFWCDPISGHATLYWYRQILGQGPELLVQFQDESVVDDSQLPKDRFSAERLKGVDSTLKIQPAELGDSAMYLCASSLARGGGYEQYFGPGTRLTVT.

This clonotype was counted between two and nine times. The V and J genes are TRBV29-1 and TRBJ2-1; 11 bases agree with TRBD2. Germline V gene lookup returns CDR1 SQVTM and CDR2 ANQGSEA. The CDR3 runs 15 residues. With 2 bases clipped from V and 5 bases from J, the junction kept 5 bases outside the gene matches. DNA of the CDR3: TGCAGCGTTGAACGAGTAGCGGGGGGGGACAATGAGCAGTTCTTC. Translating it yields CSVERVAGGDNEQFF.

This clonotype was picked up a small number of times. The genes are TRBV28 and TRBJ2-7; 10 nucleotides align to TRBD1. This CDR3 comprises 14 residues. Germline values: CDR1 MDHEN, CDR2 SYDVKM. V gave up 3 bases and J gave up 4 bases; unmatched junction bases: 3. The CDR3 spells CASSLGTGVYEQYF. CDR3 in DNA: TGTGCCAGCAGTTTGGGGACAGGGGTTTACGAGCAGTACTTC.

This sequence joins TRBV29-1 and TRBJ1-1; perhaps TRBD1 as D (6 bases). Germline values: CDR1 SQVTM, CDR2 ANQGSEA. The length of the CDR3 is 15 residues. V was trimmed by 4 bases and J by 4 bases, leaving 19 bases between them. For the CDR3, the DNA is TGCAGCGTTGGGAACAGGGACGGGGGTTCCACTGAAGCTTTCTTT. Residues: CSVGNRDGGSTEAFF.

This chain joins TRBV29-1 and TRBJ2-5; perhaps TRBD2 as D (5 bases). The tail of the sequence fits TRBJ2-1 better, so the J call may be wrong. CDR1 is SQVTM, CDR2 ANQGSEA, per germline. This CDR3 region has 12 residues. This CDR3 reads CSVGVGLWEQFF. For the CDR3, the DNA is TGCAGCGTTGGGGTAGGACTCTGGGAGCAGTTCTTC.

This clonotype showed up just a few times. A read error may produce the germline difference seen at one junction end. The V gene is TRBV4-2, the J gene TRBJ2-3; no clear D gene. Looked up from germline, CDR1 is LGHNA and CDR2 is YNFKEQ. This CDR3 has 16 residues. CDR3 region: CASSQDWAPGTDTQYF. CDR3 nucleotide sequence: TGCGCCAGCAGCCAAGACTGGGCCCCGGGCACAGATACGCAGTATTTT.

This clonotype was counted a few times. This chain joins TRBV4-1 and TRBJ1-1; no definite D call. V was trimmed by 1 base and J by 1 base, leaving 4 bases between them. The CDR3 extends over 13 amino acids. Germline CDR1 and CDR2: MGHRA and YSYEKL. The CDR3 coding sequence is TGCGCCAGCAGCCAAGGACCGAACACTGAAGCTTTCTTT. Translating it yields CASSQGPNTEAFF.

This clonotype was observed a few times. The chain is built from TRBV5-5 and TRBJ2-2; possibly TRBD1 for D (5 bases). V was cut by 0 bases and J by 7 bases, with 16 bases left in between. Per the germline V gene, CDR1 is SGHKS and CDR2 is YYEKEE (reference sequence). CDR3 length: 16 residues. CDR3 loop: CASSLVPRAGVGELFF. CDR3 nucleotide sequence: TGTGCCAGCAGCTTGGTCCCCAGGGCAGGCGTCGGGGAGCTGTTTTTT.

This chain joins TRBV4-2 and TRBJ1-1; D gene ambiguous. The CDR3 consists of 13 residues. Germline assignment: CDR1 LGHNA and CDR2 YNFKEQ. V dropped 2 bases and J dropped 5 bases, with 9 bases sitting between them. The CDR3, as DNA: TGTGCCAGCAGCCAACACGGGGTGACTGAAGCTTTCTTT. Protein: CASSQHGVTEAFF.

This rearrangement joins TRBV11-2 to TRBJ2-3; the D gene could be TRBD1 or TRBD2 (6 bases each). The germline V gene encodes CDR1 SGHAT and CDR2 FQNNGV. This CDR3 is 14 amino acids long. The ends were cut back, 2 bases at V and 4 bases at J, with 10 bases in the middle. As DNA, the CDR3 is TGTGCCAGCAGCTTAAGGGGGGCCGCAGATACGCAGTATTTT. Translated: CASSLRGAADTQYF. Using reference TRBV11-2 and TRBJ2-3 for the parts outside the CDR3, the full variable domain is EAGVAQSPRYKIIEKRQSVAFWCNPISGHATLYWYQQILGQGPKLLIQFQNNGVVDDSQLPKDRFSAERLKGVDSTLKIQPAKLEDSAVYLCASSLRGAADTQYFGPGTRLTVL.

This clonotype was detected only a few times. The chain employs TRBV20-1 and TRBJ2-5; D unclear. V was clipped by 1 base and J by 1 base, with 10 bases between them. In germline, CDR1 is DFQATT, CDR2 SNEGSKA (reference sequence). The CDR3 runs to 14 residues. The CDR3 loop is CSARAREPQETQYF. The CDR3 region has the DNA TGCAGTGCTAGAGCCCGTGAGCCCCAAGAGACCCAGTACTTC.

V usage is TRBV2 and J usage is TRBJ1-6; D is unclear. Germline assignment: CDR1 SNHLY and CDR2 FYNNEI. The V gene lost 6 bases and the J gene lost 10 bases, with 16 bases spanning the gap. The CDR3 sequence is 14 residues long. This CDR3 is CASRGQEVGSPLHF. The CDR3 DNA sequence: TGTGCCAGCAGAGGTCAGGAGGTGGGATCACCCCTCCACTTT.

V gene TRBV6-2 or TRBV6-3 combines with J gene TRBJ2-1, with D perhaps matching TRBD2 (6 bases). This CDR3 contains 15 residues. Trimming pared 6 bases from V and 5 bases from J, leaving 17 bases between. From germline, CDR1 is MNHEY and CDR2 SVGEGT. CDR3 sequence (DNA): TGTGCCAGCAGAAGGGGACTTCTCCGCCACAATGAGCAGTTCTTC. Translating it yields CASRRGLLRHNEQFF.

This clonotype was seen more than once but under ten times. This sequence joins TRBV29-1 and TRBJ2-2; D remains ambiguous. The germline V gene encodes CDR1 SQVTM and CDR2 ANQGSEA. The V end was cut by 7 bases, the J end by 8 bases, with 17 bases between. CDR3 length: 13 amino acids. As DNA, the CDR3 is TGCAGCGCCCGCCAGGTTCTGGGTGGGGAGCTGTTTTTT. It specifies CSARQVLGGELFF.